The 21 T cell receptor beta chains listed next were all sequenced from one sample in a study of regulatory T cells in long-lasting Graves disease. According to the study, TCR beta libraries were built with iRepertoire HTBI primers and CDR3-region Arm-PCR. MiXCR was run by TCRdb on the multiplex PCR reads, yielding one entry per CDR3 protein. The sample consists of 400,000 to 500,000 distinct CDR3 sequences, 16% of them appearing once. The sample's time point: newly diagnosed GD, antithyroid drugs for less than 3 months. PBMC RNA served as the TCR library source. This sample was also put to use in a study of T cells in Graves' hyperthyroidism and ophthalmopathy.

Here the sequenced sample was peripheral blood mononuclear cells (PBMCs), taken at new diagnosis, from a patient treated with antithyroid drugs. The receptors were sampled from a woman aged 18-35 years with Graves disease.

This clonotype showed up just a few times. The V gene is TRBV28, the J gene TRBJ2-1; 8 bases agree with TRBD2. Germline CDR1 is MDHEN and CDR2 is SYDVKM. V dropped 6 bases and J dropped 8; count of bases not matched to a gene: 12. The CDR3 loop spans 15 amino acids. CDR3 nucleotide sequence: TGTGCCAGCAGAACCCCGGGACTAGACTGGGATGAGCAGTTCTTC. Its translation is CASRTPGLDWDEQFF. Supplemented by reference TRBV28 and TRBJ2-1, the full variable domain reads DVKVTQSSRYLVKRTGEKVFLECVQDMDHENMFWYRQDPGLGLRLIYFSYDVKMKEKGDIPEGYSVSREKKERFSLILESASTNQTSMYLCASRTPGLDWDEQFFGPGTRLTVL.

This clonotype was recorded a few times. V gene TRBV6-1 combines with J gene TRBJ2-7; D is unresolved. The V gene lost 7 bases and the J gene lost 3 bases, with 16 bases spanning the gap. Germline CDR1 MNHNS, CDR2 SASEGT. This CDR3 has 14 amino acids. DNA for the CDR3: TGTGCCAGCACCTCCGGCCCCGGTCGCTACGAGCAGTACTTC. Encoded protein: CASTSGPGRYEQYF.

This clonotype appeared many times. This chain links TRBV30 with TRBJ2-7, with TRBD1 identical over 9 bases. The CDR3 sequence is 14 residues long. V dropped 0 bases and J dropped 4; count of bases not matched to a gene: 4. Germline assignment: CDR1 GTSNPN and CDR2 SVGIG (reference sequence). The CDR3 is CAWSVGGQGYEQYF. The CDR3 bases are TGTGCCTGGAGTGTAGGTGGACAGGGGTACGAGCAGTACTTC.

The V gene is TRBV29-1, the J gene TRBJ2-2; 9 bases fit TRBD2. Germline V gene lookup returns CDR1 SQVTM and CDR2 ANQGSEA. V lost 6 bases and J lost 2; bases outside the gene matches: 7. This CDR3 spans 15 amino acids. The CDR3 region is CSVATSGSNTGELFF. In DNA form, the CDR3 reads TGCAGCGTCGCGACTAGCGGAAGTAACACCGGGGAGCTGTTTTTT.

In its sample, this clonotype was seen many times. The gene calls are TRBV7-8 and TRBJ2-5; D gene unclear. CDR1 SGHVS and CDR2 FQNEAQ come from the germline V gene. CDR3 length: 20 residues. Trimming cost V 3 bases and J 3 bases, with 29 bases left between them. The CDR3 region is CASSFLQLHSARPAKETQYF. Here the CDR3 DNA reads TGTGCCAGCAGCTTCCTCCAACTTCATTCTGCCCGCCCTGCTAAAGAGACCCAGTACTTC. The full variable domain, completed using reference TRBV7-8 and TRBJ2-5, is GAGVSQSPRYKVAKRGQDVALRCDPISGHVSLFWYQQALGQGPEFLTYFQNEAQLDKSGLPSDRFFAERPEGSVSTLKIQRTQQEDSAVYLCASSFLQLHSARPAKETQYFGPGTRLLVL.

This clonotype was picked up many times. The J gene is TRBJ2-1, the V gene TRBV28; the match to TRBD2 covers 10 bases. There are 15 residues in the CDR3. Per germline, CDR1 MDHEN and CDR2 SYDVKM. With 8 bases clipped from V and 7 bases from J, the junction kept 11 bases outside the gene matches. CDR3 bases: TGTGCCAGCTCTGGAGCGGGAGGGCCGTCAAATGAGCAGTTCTTC. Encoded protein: CASSGAGGPSNEQFF.

CDR3 sequence reads: CASSQEIPVTAAGNTIYF. CDR3 coding DNA: TGTGCCAGCAGCCAAGAAATCCCCGTTACAGCGGCTGGAAACACCATATATTTT. J is TRBJ1-3 and V is TRBV14; D is unclear. The CDR3 has 18 residues. Germline-derived CDR1 and CDR2 are SGHDN and FVKESK. V dropped 0 bases and J dropped 2 bases, with 17 bases sitting between them.

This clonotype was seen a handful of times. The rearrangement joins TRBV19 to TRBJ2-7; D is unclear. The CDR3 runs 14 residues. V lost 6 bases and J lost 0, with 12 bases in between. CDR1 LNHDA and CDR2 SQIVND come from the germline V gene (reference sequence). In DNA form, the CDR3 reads TGTGCCAGTAGCTCCACGTATAGCTCCTACGAGCAGTACTTC. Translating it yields CASSSTYSSYEQYF.

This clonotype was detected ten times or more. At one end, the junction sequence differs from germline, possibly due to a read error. CDR3 residues: CASSLTANYGYTF. CDR3 sequence (DNA): TGTGCCAGCAGCTTAACGGCTAACTATGGCTACACCTTC. The chain carries TRBV5-1 and TRBJ1-2, with no clear D. The CDR3 runs to 13 residues. Germline lookup yields CDR1 SGHRS and CDR2 YFSETQ.

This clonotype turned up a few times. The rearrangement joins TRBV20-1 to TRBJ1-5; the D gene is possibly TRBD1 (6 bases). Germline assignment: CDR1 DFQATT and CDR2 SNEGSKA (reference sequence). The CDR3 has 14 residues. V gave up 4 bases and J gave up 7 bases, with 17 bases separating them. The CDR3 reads CSANAGGARQPQHF. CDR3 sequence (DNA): TGCAGTGCTAACGCCGGGGGGGCCCGACAGCCCCAGCATTTT.

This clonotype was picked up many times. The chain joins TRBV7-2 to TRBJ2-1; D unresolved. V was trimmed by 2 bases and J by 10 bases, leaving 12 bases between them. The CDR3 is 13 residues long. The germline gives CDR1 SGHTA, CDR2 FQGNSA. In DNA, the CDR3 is TGTGCCAGCAGCTTAACGCAGTGGACCGAGCAGTTCTTC. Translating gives CASSLTQWTEQFF.

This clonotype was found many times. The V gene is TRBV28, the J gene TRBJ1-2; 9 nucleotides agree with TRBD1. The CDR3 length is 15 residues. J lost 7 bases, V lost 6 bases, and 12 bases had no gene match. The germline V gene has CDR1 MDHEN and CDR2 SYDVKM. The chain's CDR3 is CASSPSTGGIGGYTF. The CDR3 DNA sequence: TGTGCCAGCAGCCCCTCGACAGGGGGAATAGGTGGCTACACCTTC.

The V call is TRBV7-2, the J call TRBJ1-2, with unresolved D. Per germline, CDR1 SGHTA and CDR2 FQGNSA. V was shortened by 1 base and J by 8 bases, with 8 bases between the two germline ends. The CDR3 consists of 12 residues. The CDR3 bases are TGTGCCAGCAGCTTAGGGAGAGGGGGCTACACCTTC. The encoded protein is CASSLGRGGYTF.

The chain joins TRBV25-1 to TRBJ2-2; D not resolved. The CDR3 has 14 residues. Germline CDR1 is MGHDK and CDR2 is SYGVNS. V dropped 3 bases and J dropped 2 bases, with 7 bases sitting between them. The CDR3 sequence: CASSEPKNTGELFF. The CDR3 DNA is TGTGCCAGCAGTGAGCCCAAAAACACCGGGGAGCTGTTTTTT.

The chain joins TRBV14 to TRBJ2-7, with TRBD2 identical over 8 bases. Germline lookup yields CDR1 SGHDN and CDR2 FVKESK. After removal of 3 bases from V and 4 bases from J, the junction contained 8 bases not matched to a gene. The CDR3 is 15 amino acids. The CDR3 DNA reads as TGTGCCAGCAGCCAGGCGTTAGCGGGACGGTACGAGCAGTACTTC. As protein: CASSQALAGRYEQYF.

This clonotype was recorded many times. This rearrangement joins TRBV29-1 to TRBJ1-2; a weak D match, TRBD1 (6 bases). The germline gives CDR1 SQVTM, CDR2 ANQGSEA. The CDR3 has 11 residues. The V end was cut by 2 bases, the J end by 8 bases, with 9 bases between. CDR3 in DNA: TGCAGCGTTGAAACAGGGAACGGCTACACCTTC. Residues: CSVETGNGYTF.

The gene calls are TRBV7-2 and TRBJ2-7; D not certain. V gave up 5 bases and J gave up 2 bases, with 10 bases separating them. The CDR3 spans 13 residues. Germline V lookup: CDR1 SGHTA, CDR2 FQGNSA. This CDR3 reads CASSLRRTYEQYF. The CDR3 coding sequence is TGTGCCAGCAGCCTCAGACGCACCTACGAGCAGTACTTC.

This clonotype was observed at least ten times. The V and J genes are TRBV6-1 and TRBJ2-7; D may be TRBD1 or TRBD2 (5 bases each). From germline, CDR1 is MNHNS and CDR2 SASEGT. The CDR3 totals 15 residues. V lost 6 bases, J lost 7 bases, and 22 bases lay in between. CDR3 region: CASRTSGRPRGEQYF. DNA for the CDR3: TGTGCCAGCAGGACCTCGGGACGGCCAAGAGGGGAGCAGTACTTC.

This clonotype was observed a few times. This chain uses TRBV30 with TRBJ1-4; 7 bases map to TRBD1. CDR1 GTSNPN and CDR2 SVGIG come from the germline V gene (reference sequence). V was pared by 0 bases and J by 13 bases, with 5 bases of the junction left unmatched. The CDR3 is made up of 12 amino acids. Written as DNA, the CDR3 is TGTGCCTGGAGTGTAGGGGGCCCAAGACTGTTTTTT. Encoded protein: CAWSVGGPRLFF.

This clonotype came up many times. Here the CDR3 DNA reads TGTGCCAGCAGTTCGGGGGGGCCGAATCAGCCCCAGCATTTT. Its translation: CASSSGGPNQPQHF. The chain carries TRBV28 and TRBJ1-5; perhaps TRBD1 as D (6 bases). Germline V gene lookup returns CDR1 MDHEN and CDR2 SYDVKM. V lost 4 bases to trimming and J lost 4 bases, with 11 bases between them. The CDR3 extends over 14 amino acids.

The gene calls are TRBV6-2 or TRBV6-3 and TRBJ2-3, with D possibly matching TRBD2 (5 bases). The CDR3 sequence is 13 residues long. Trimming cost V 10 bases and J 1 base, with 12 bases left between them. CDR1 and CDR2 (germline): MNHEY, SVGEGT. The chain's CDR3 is CATPEAGTDTQYF. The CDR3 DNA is TGTGCCACGCCGGAGGCAGGCACAGATACGCAGTATTTT.